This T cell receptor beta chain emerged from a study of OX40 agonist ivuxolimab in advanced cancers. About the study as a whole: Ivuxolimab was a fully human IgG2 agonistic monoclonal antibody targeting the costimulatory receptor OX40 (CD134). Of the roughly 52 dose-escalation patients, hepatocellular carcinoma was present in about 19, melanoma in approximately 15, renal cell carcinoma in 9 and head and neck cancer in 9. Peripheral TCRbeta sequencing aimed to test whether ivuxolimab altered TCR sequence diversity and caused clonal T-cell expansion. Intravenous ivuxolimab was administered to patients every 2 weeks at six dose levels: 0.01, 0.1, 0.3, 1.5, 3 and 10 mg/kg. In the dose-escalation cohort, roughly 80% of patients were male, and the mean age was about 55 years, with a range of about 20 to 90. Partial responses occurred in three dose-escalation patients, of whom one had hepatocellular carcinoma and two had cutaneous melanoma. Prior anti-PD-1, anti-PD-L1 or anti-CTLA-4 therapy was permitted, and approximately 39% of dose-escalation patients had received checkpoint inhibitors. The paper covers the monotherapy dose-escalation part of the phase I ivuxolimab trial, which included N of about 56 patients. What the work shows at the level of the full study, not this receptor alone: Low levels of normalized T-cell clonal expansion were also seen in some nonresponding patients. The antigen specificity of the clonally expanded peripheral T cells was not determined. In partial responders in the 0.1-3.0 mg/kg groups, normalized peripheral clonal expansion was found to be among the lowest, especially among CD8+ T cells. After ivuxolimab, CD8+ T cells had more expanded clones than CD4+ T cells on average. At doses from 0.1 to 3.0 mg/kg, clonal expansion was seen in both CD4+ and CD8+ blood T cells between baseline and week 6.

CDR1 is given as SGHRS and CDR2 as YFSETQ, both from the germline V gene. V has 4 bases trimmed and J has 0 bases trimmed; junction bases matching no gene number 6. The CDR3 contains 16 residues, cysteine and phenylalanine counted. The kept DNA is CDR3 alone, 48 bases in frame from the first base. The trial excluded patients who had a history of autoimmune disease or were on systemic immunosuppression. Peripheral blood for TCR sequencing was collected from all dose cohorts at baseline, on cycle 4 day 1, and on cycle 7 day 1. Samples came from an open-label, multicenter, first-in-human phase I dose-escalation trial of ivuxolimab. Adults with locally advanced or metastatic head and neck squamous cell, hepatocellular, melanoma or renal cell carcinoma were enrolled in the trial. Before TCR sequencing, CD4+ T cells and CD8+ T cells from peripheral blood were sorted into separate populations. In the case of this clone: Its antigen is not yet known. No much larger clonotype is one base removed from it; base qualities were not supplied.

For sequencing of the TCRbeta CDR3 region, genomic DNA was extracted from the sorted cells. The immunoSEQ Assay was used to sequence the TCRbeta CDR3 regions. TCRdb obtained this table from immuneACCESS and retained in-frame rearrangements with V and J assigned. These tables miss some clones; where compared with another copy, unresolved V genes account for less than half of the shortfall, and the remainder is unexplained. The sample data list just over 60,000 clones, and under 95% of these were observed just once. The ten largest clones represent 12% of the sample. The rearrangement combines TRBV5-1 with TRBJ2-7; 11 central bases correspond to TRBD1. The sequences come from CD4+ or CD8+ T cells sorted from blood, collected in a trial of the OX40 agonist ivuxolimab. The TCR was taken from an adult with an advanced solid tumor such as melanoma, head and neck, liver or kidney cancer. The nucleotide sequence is TGCGCCAGCAGCAAGTCCGGGACAGGGGGCTCCTACGAGCAGTACTTC. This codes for CASSKSGTGGSYEQYF.